Listed below are T cell receptor beta chains from one sample, sequenced in a study of Graves' ophthalmopathy and Graves' hyperthyroidism. TCRdb re-derived calls from the multiplex PCR reads in MiXCR, one entry per CDR3 protein. The sample lists some 750,000 distinct CDR3 sequences, roughly 40% occurring once. The sample comprised peripheral blood. Receptors were obtained from an adult man with Graves' ophthalmopathy. The CDR3 runs from the conserved cysteine through the conserved F or W. The D gene is left open where the match is weak. Rows give clone size only sometimes, using once, few, many, or a class for an expanded clone.

V gene	D gene	clone size	J gene	CDR3 protein	CDR3 DNA
TRBV29-1	NA	many	TRBJ2-7	CSVPGLREQYF	TGCAGCGTTCCAGGCCTACGGGAGCAGTACTTC
TRBV10-3	NA	few	TRBJ2-2	CASGDYSNTGELFF	TGTGCCTCCGGAGACTATTCGAACACCGGGGAGCTGTTTTTT
TRBV2	NA	many	TRBJ2-7	CASLNMGEQYF	TGTGCCAGCCTGAACATGGGCGAGCAGTACTTC
TRBV9	TRBD1	NA	TRBJ1-6	CASSVGGGGSGSPLHF	TGTGCCAGCAGCGTAGGAGGAGGGGGCAGCGGTTCACCCCTCCACTTT
TRBV9	TRBD1	many	TRBJ1-2	CASSDGPGGGYGYTF	TGTGCCAGCAGCGATGGCCCAGGGGGGGGTTATGGCTACACCTTC
TRBV25-1	TRBD1	few	TRBJ2-2	CASSEHRDRAAGELFF	TGCGCCAGCAGTGAACACCGGGACAGGGCCGCCGGGGAGCTGTTTTTT
TRBV5-4	NA	NA	TRBJ1-4	CASSLSGTVREKLFF	TGTGCCAGCAGCTTGTCCGGGACGGTTCGAGAAAAACTGTTTTTT
TRBV7-9	NA	NA	TRBJ2-6	CASSHEGLARANVLTF	TGTGCCAGCAGCCATGAGGGGTTAGCTCGGGCCAACGTCCTGACTTTC
TRBV12-3/TRBV12-4	NA	NA	TRBJ1-5	CASGSLGDNQPQHF	TGTGCCAGCGGCTCCCTCGGAGACAATCAGCCCCAGCATTTT
TRBV2	NA	NA	TRBJ1-1	CASSEWARNTEAFF	TGTGCCAGCAGTGAATGGGCCAGGAACACTGAAGCTTTCTTT
TRBV20-1	NA	NA	TRBJ1-1	CSARRQPNTEAFF	TGCAGTGCTAGGCGGCAGCCGAACACTGAAGCTTTCTTT
TRBV5-1	NA	NA	TRBJ1-2	CASSVAEGHPINYGYTF	TGTGCCAGCAGCGTAGCTGAGGGGCACCCGATTAACTATGGCTACACCTTC
TRBV10-2	NA	many	TRBJ2-7	CASIGNGGEQYF	TGCGCCAGCATTGGTAATGGGGGCGAGCAGTACTTC
TRBV29-1	NA	once	TRBJ1-1	CSVRTSSGAFF	TGCAGCGTTCGAACCAGCTCAGGGGCTTTCTTT
TRBV24-1	TRBD1	few	TRBJ1-5	CATGQRTGDQPQHF	TGTGCCACCGGACAAAGGACAGGGGATCAGCCCCAGCATTTT
TRBV5-4	NA	few	TRBJ2-5	CASSSRDNQETQYF	TGTGCCAGCAGCTCGCGGGACAACCAAGAGACCCAGTACTTC
TRBV25-1	NA	NA	TRBJ1-1	CACEGVNTEAFF	TGTGCCTGTGAAGGAGTGAACACTGAAGCTTTCTTT
TRBV7-9	NA	NA	TRBJ1-5	CASSQDLTGLYSNQPQHF	TGTGCCAGCAGCCAAGATTTGACAGGACTTTATAGCAATCAGCCCCAGCATTTT
TRBV2	NA	NA	TRBJ1-4	CASSESWDVRPNEKLFF	TGTGCCAGCAGTGAGAGTTGGGACGTAAGGCCAAATGAAAAACTGTTTTTT
TRBV7-9	NA	few	TRBJ1-4	CASSLGTLNNEKLFF	TGTGCCAGCAGCTTAGGGACACTAAATAATGAAAAACTGTTTTTT
TRBV7-9	TRBD1	few	TRBJ2-2	CASSMGQLVGELFF	TGTGCCAGTAGTATGGGACAGTTGGTCGGGGAGCTGTTTTTT
TRBV10-3	TRBD1	few	TRBJ1-2	CASSEWSGGVGGYTF	TGTGCCAGCAGTGAATGGTCAGGGGGCGTTGGTGGCTACACCTTC
TRBV19	NA	NA	TRBJ1-6	CATLDSSYNSPLHF	TGTGCCACCCTGGATAGCTCCTATAATTCACCCCTCCACTTT
TRBV20-1	NA	many	TRBJ1-1	CSAVPGYTEAFF	TGCAGTGCTGTTCCAGGGTACACTGAAGCTTTCTTT
TRBV15	TRBD1	once	TRBJ1-1	CATSSGGGEGTEAFF	TGTGCCACCAGCTCGGGAGGGGGCGAGGGCACTGAAGCTTTCTTT
TRBV19	NA	NA	TRBJ1-6	CASSTGRRDYNSPLHF	TGTGCCAGTAGTACGGGCCGACGGGACTATAATTCACCCCTCCACTTT
TRBV7-9	TRBD2	NA	TRBJ2-3	CASSWGGSTDTQYF	TGTGCCAGCAGCTGGGGGGGGAGTACAGATACGCAGTATTTT
TRBV5-1	TRBD2	NA	TRBJ2-7	CASSLAETSGSYEQYF	TGCGCCAGCAGCTTGGCCGAGACTAGCGGGAGTTACGAGCAGTACTTC
TRBV7-3	TRBD2	once	TRBJ2-5	CASSLEGRLAGEVEETQYF	TGTGCCAGCAGTTTAGAGGGAAGACTAGCGGGAGAGGTGGAAGAGACCCAGTACTTC
TRBV10-3	NA	NA	TRBJ2-5	CATSDFSGQETRYF	TGTGCCACCAGTGATTTTAGCGGCCAAGAGACCCGGTACTTC
TRBV14	TRBD1	few	TRBJ2-7	CASSWGQGISDEQYF	TGTGCCAGCAGTTGGGGACAGGGCATTTCCGACGAGCAGTACTTC
TRBV10-2	TRBD1	NA	TRBJ1-5	CASRPTGGINQPQHF	TGTGCCAGCAGGCCGACAGGGGGCATCAATCAGCCCCAGCATTTT
TRBV7-9	NA	NA	TRBJ2-1	CASSLPPLFNEQFF	TGTGCCAGCAGCTTGCCCCCCCTCTTCAATGAGCAGTTCTTC
TRBV28	NA	NA	TRBJ1-1	CAYSTGSSNTEAFF	TGTGCCTATTCCACGGGCAGCTCGAACACTGAAGCTTTCTTT
TRBV19	NA	NA	TRBJ2-1	CASTLLAAGYNEQFF	TGTGCCAGTACCCTCCTAGCCGCTGGCTACAATGAGCAGTTCTTC
TRBV12-3/TRBV12-4	TRBD2	NA	TRBJ2-2	CASTVSGGELFF	TGTGCCAGCACCGTTAGCGGGGGGGAGCTGTTTTTT
TRBV12-3/TRBV12-4	NA	few	TRBJ1-6	CASGWNPSLARNSPLHF	TGTGCTAGTGGTTGGAATCCGTCATTAGCCCGGAATTCACCCCTCCACTTT
TRBV14	NA	many	TRBJ2-5	CASSQVRGRRETQYF	TGTGCCAGCAGCCAAGTTCGAGGGCGCCGGGAGACCCAGTACTTC
TRBV20-1	NA	NA	TRBJ1-1	CSARDSGNTEAFF	TGCAGTGCTAGAGATTCAGGGAACACTGAAGCTTTCTTT
TRBV7-9	NA	NA	TRBJ1-4	CASSFSRPTNEKLFF	TGTGCCAGCAGCTTCAGCAGGCCAACTAATGAAAAACTGTTTTTT
TRBV10-3	TRBD2	NA	TRBJ2-2	CAMGRASGGGRGPNTGELFF	TGTGCCATGGGAAGGGCTAGCGGGGGGGGAAGGGGCCCCAACACCGGGGAGCTGTTTTTT
TRBV29-1	NA	many	TRBJ2-7	CSVPGGDSYEQYF	TGCAGCGTCCCCGGCGGTGACTCCTACGAGCAGTACTTC
TRBV25-1	TRBD2	NA	TRBJ2-7	CASSLGRLAGFVHEQYF	TGTGCCAGCAGTTTGGGCCGACTAGCGGGATTTGTTCACGAGCAGTACTTC
TRBV7-2	TRBD1	NA	TRBJ1-4	CASSSQTGGSNEKLFF	TGTGCCAGCAGCTCCCAGACAGGGGGCAGTAATGAAAAACTGTTTTTT
TRBV10-3	NA	many	TRBJ2-5	CAISESASQETQYF	TGTGCCATCAGTGAGTCGGCTAGCCAAGAGACCCAGTACTTC
TRBV7-9	TRBD2	few	TRBJ2-5	CASSRRTSGSGQDPQYF	TGTGCCAGCAGCCGACGAACTAGCGGGAGTGGCCAGGACCCCCAGTACTTC
TRBV25-1	NA	many	TRBJ2-2	CASSFVRETGELFF	TGTGCCAGCAGTTTTGTCAGGGAGACCGGGGAGCTGTTTTTT
TRBV7-9	TRBD1	once	TRBJ1-1	CASSYLGQGNTEAFF	TGTGCCAGCAGCTACTTGGGACAGGGCAACACTGAAGCTTTCTTT
TRBV16	NA	NA	TRBJ1-2	CASSDRDNQFYGYTF	TGTGCCAGCAGTGACCGGGACAACCAATTCTATGGCTACACCTTC
TRBV14	TRBD2	NA	TRBJ2-2	CASSQELAGATGELFF	TGTGCCAGCAGCCAAGAACTAGCGGGAGCCACCGGGGAGCTGTTTTTT
TRBV15	NA	NA	TRBJ1-1	CATSSLGIEAFF	TGTGCCACCAGCAGCCTCGGGATTGAAGCTTTCTTT